The present T cell receptor (beta chain) was sequenced within a study of cytomegalovirus exposure and HLA in healthy donors. Findings of the study overall: Some V segments could not be told apart, so they were left out, TRBV6-2 and TRBV6-3 among them. Most of the CMV-associated TCR beta chains (in a later analysis) appeared to be HLA-restricted. V- and J-gene trimming in TCR beta was tied to a missense DCLRE1C variant by an analysis performed later. The likely explanation for a cluster of highly shared sequence variants was sequencing artifact.

About this clone itself: Its antigen is not identified.

Germline V gene data show CDR1 as SNHLY and CDR2 as FYNNEI. The CDR3 runs to 14 residues. J was trimmed by 5 bases and V by 3 bases; bases with no gene match: 5. A multiplex PCR was run with 60 Vbeta primers and 13 Jbeta primers. The method was immunoSEQ multiplex PCR; TCRdb's version includes in-frame clones alone and lacks a portion of them. Of approximately 100,000 clones in the sample, 65% to 75% were seen once. Sequencing was carried out using PBMCs. This clonotype was sampled from a man aged 40-49 years in good health and CMV-seropositive. The chain combines TRBV2 with TRBJ1-1; 8 bases are shared with TRBD1. CDR3 nucleotide sequence: TGTGCCAGCAGTGACAGGGGGCTAGGTACTGAAGCTTTCTTT. It encodes CASSDRGLGTEAFF.